This entry concerns a single T cell receptor (beta chain). The antigen is undetermined. Germline V gene sequence: CDR1 LGHDT, CDR2 YNNKEL (reference sequence). The CDR3 has 16 residues. Losses at the gene ends were 4 bases for V and 2 bases for J; bases not matched to a gene: 11. Time point indicated: newly diagnosed GD, antithyroid drugs for less than 3 months. RNA isolated from PBMCs was used to make the TCR library. The guidelines of the American Thyroid Association were the basis for diagnosing Graves' disease. Building of the TCR beta libraries involved iRepertoire HTBI primers and Arm-PCR of CDR3 regions. TCRdb ran MiXCR on the multiplex PCR reads and lists one entry per CDR3 protein. This table has approximately 560,000 distinct CDR3 sequences, about 16% appearing once. The sample belongs to a study of regulatory T cells in long-lasting Graves disease. As for the study in general: Newly diagnosed Graves' patients took antithyroid drugs under 3 months.

Findings and caveats of the study: Segments TRBV28, TRBJ1-2 and TRBJ2-5 showed preferential usage in persistent disease.

A further study also used this sample, focusing on T cells in Graves' hyperthyroidism and ophthalmopathy.

Sequenced material: peripheral blood mononuclear cells (PBMCs), taken at new diagnosis, from a patient treated with antithyroid drugs. V is TRBV3-1 and J is TRBJ2-7, with 7 nucleotides matching TRBD2. The source of this sequence is a man aged 18 to 30 with Graves disease. The CDR3 region has the DNA TGTGCCAGCAGCCCCTCCTCCGGGACTATCCCCTACGAGCAGTACTTC. Protein product: CASSPSSGTIPYEQYF.